One and the same sample provided the 10 T cell receptor beta chains below, sequenced in a study of tumor-infiltrating lymphocytes in localized non-small cell lung cancer. TCRdb's table, derived via immunoSEQ multiplex PCR, lists solely in-frame clones and lacks some. The repertoire holds 16,000 or so clones, 73% seen once, with roughly 4% in the top ten. Material: lung tumor tissue. All receptors come from a human donor with non-small cell lung cancer.

V and J are TRBV7-9 and TRBJ2-7, with 7 bases identical to TRBD1. V shed 5 bases and J 6 bases; nucleotides not matched to a gene: 16. The germline V gene has CDR1 SEHNR and CDR2 FQNEAQ (reference sequence). The CDR3 consists of 16 residues. The CDR3 is CASSPYDRVGEPEQYF. As DNA, the CDR3 is TGTGCCAGCAGCCCCTACGACAGGGTTGGGGAGCCCGAGCAGTACTTC.

The V call is TRBV5-4, the J call TRBJ2-2, with 8 bases that match TRBD1. The CDR3 loop spans 17 amino acids. The germline V gene encodes CDR1 SGHNT and CDR2 YYREEE (reference sequence). The V and J ends lost 0 bases and 2 bases, in that order; junction bases with no gene match: 6. The CDR3 spells CASSLAFGQGNTGELFF. DNA of the CDR3: TGTGCCAGCAGCTTGGCTTTTGGACAGGGCAACACCGGGGAGCTGTTTTTT.

The chain couples TRBV4-2 to TRBJ2-7; D might be TRBD2 (5 bases). Per the germline V gene, CDR1 is LGHNA and CDR2 is YNFKEQ. CDR3 length: 15 residues. Trimming removed 1 base at V and 4 bases at J, with 14 bases between. The CDR3 region is CASSQGTALSYEQYF. The DNA of the CDR3 is TGTGCCAGCAGCCAAGGGACTGCACTCTCATACGAGCAGTACTTC.

The chain combines TRBV28 with TRBJ2-7, with D possibly matching TRBD2 (7 bases). The germline V and J ends were trimmed by 7 bases and 2 bases, with 12 bases remaining between them. Per the germline V gene, CDR1 is MDHEN and CDR2 is SYDVKM. This CDR3 region has 13 residues. The CDR3 nucleotides read TGTGCCAGCAACGGGGGGCAAACCTACGAGCAGTACTTC. This gives the protein CASNGGQTYEQYF.

This clone was found once. This rearrangement joins TRBV19 to TRBJ2-6; D gene unclear. V shed 0 bases and J shed 0 bases, with 6 bases lying between them. This CDR3 contains 16 residues. The germline gives CDR1 LNHDA, CDR2 SQIVND (reference sequence). DNA for the CDR3: TGTGCCAGTAGTATAGAGGGAAACTCTGGGGCCAACGTCCTGACTTTC. Its translation: CASSIEGNSGANVLTF. The whole variable domain, remainder taken from reference TRBV19 and TRBJ2-6, is DGGITQSPKYLFRKEGQNVTLSCEQNLNHDAMYWYRQDPGQGLRLIYYSQIVNDFQKGDIAEGYSVSREKKESFPLTVTSAQKNPTAFYLCASSIEGNSGANVLTFGAGSRLTVL.

This chain joins TRBV23-1 and TRBJ2-1; D is uncertain. TRBV23-1 is reported as an ORF; its role is uncertain. There are 12 residues in the CDR3. With 8 bases removed from V and 5 bases from J, the gap between germline ends came to 10 bases. In DNA, the CDR3 is TGCGCCAGCTCGGACGGACACAATGAGCAGTTCTTC. Translation: CASSDGHNEQFF.

This clone was seen a few times. The V and J genes are TRBV18 and TRBJ2-5, with D possibly being TRBD1 or TRBD2 (5 bases each). V was trimmed by 2 bases and J by 3 bases, leaving 7 bases between them. Germline V gene lookup returns CDR1 KGHSH and CDR2 LQKENI. The CDR3 extends over 13 amino acids. The CDR3 nucleotides read TGTGCCAGCTCACCAGGGACGGAAGAGACCCAGTACTTC. Amino acid sequence: CASSPGTEETQYF.

This sequence joins TRBV5-8 and TRBJ2-3; D possibly corresponds to TRBD1 (6 bases). Germline CDR1 SGHTS, CDR2 YDEGEE. The CDR3 extends over 14 amino acids. Trimming stripped 4 bases from V and 7 bases from J, with 16 bases between. Here the CDR3 reads CASSPLTGTNTQYF. DNA of the CDR3: TGTGCCAGCAGCCCGTTAACCGGGACAAATACGCAGTATTTT.

The rearrangement uses TRBV27 and TRBJ2-1; 14 bases are shared with TRBD2. This CDR3 contains 16 residues. Trimming removed 5 bases from V and 9 bases from J; junction bases left unmatched: 9. Germline-derived CDR1 and CDR2 are MNHEY and SMNVEV (reference sequence). CDR3 sequence: CASSPRLAGGVGEQFF. CDR3 bases: TGTGCCAGCAGTCCCCGACTAGCGGGAGGGGTAGGTGAGCAGTTCTTC.

This clone is a singleton in its sample. V usage is TRBV9 and J usage is TRBJ2-3; possibly TRBD2 for D (6 bases). V lost 3 bases to trimming and J lost 0 bases, with 8 bases between them. The CDR3 has 14 residues. Per the germline V gene, CDR1 is SGDLS and CDR2 is YYNGEE. The CDR3 loop is CASSGLGSTDTQYF. The CDR3 DNA is TGTGCCAGCAGCGGACTAGGGAGCACAGATACGCAGTATTTT.